Shown below are 27 T cell receptor beta chains from a single sample sequenced in a study of blood T cell repertoires in COVID-19. Some clones are missing from TCRdb's copy, which holds only in-frame ones; the method was immunoSEQ multiplex PCR. The sample consists of about 100,000 clones, about 83% of them appearing once. Sequenced material: peripheral blood. All receptors derive from a human donor in a cohort sampled during active COVID-19.

DNA of the CDR3: TGTGCCAGCAGTGAAAGGGACAGGGATCCCTATAATTCACCCCTCCACTTT. Translated, it gives CASSERDRDPYNSPLHF. The gene calls are TRBV6-1 and TRBJ1-6, with TRBD1 matching 9 bases. Trimming cost V 2 bases and J 2 bases; bases outside gene matches: 4. Germline CDR1 is MNHNS and CDR2 is SASEGT. This CDR3 spans 17 amino acids.

V is TRBV5-8 and J is TRBJ2-7; 9 bases map to TRBD1. The CDR3 contains 16 residues. Trimming took 0 bases from V and 4 from J; bases not matched to a gene: 8. Germline CDR1 SGHTS, CDR2 YDEGEE. CDR3 residues: CASSLGQDRGSYEQYF. In DNA form, the CDR3 reads TGTGCCAGCAGCTTGGGGCAGGACAGGGGTTCATACGAGCAGTACTTC.

The CDR3: CASRRTGAGTDTQYF. CDR3 bases: TGTGCCAGCCGACGCACAGGGGCCGGCACAGATACGCAGTATTTT. J is TRBJ2-3 and V is TRBV11-2; 7 bases line up with TRBD1. The V gene end was trimmed by 8 bases and the J gene end by 1 base; junction bases not matched to a gene: 9. CDR3 length equals 15 residues. Germline-derived CDR1 and CDR2 are SGHAT and FQNNGV.

The gene calls are TRBV5-1 and TRBJ2-3, with a possible D match to TRBD1 (6 bases). The germline gives CDR1 SGHRS, CDR2 YFSETQ. The CDR3 is 13 residues long. The V and J ends lost 8 bases and 2 bases respectively, with 12 bases between them. The CDR3 is CASTGQNTDTQYF. In DNA, the CDR3 is TGCGCCAGTACGGGACAAAACACAGATACGCAGTATTTT.

This clone has more than one count but fewer than ten. The genes are TRBV19 and TRBJ2-2; a possible D gene is TRBD2 (6 bases). Per germline, CDR1 LNHDA and CDR2 SQIVND (reference sequence). CDR3 length: 16 residues. V lost 7 bases and J lost 3, with 18 bases in between. The CDR3 loop is CASKALQPGDTGELFF. CDR3 coding DNA: TGTGCCAGTAAAGCCCTCCAGCCGGGGGACACCGGGGAGCTGTTTTTT.

This chain joins TRBV30 and TRBJ2-1; D possibly corresponds to TRBD2 (5 bases). Germline CDR1 and CDR2: GTSNPN and SVGIG (reference sequence). Trimming left V 5 bases short and J 8 bases short, with 13 bases between. This CDR3 comprises 12 residues. The CDR3: CAWWTRNDEQFF. CDR3 in DNA: TGTGCCTGGTGGACTCGTAATGATGAGCAGTTCTTC.

The gene calls are TRBV7-6 and TRBJ2-1; 8 bases are a match to TRBD2. The J segment lost 8 bases and the V segment lost 2 bases, leaving 5 bases of the junction unmatched. The CDR3 is 14 amino acids. Germline V gene lookup returns CDR1 SGHVS and CDR2 FNYEAQ. CDR3 in amino acids: CASSLIAGFDEQFF. The DNA for the CDR3 is TGTGCCAGCAGCTTAATAGCGGGATTCGATGAGCAGTTCTTC.

The V and J genes are TRBV15 and TRBJ1-5; D not certain. The CDR3 covers 15 residues. Looked up from germline, CDR1 is LNHNV and CDR2 is YYDKDF (reference sequence). The V gene lost 0 bases and the J gene lost 6 bases, with 12 bases spanning the gap. CDR3 region: CATSRDSRESQPQHF. CDR3 bases: TGTGCCACCAGCAGAGATTCGAGGGAGAGTCAGCCCCAGCATTTT.

The J gene is TRBJ2-1, the V gene TRBV18; the match to TRBD2 covers 7 bases. CDR1 is KGHSH, CDR2 LQKENI, per germline. After removal of 0 bases from V and 3 bases from J, the junction contained 5 bases not matched to a gene. The CDR3 loop spans 16 amino acids. The CDR3 nucleotides are TGTGCCAGCTCACCACCGCGCGGGAGAGACTACAATGAGCAGTTCTTC. Translated, it gives CASSPPRGRDYNEQFF. The whole variable domain, filled in from reference TRBV18 and TRBJ2-1, reads NAGVMQNPRHLVRRRGQEARLRCSPMKGHSHVYWYRQLPEEGLKFMVYLQKENIIDESGMPKERFSAEFPKEGPSILRIQQVVRGDSAAYFCASSPPRGRDYNEQFFGPGTRLTVL.

V is TRBV19 and J is TRBJ1-5, with D possibly matching TRBD1 (6 bases). From germline, CDR1 is LNHDA and CDR2 SQIVND (reference sequence). CDR3 length equals 16 residues. The V end lost 4 bases, the J end lost 0 bases, and 13 bases lay between the germline ends. For the CDR3, the DNA is TGTGCCAGTAGTACTACAGGGCGTAATAGCAATCAGCCCCAGCATTTT. Amino acid sequence: CASSTTGRNSNQPQHF.

This chain joins TRBV6-6 and TRBJ2-7; tentative D call: TRBD1 (5 bases). Germline-derived CDR1 and CDR2 are MNHNY and SVGAGI (reference sequence). The CDR3 covers 15 residues. With 2 bases removed from V and 1 base from J, the gap between germline ends came to 12 bases. The CDR3 nucleotides are TGTGCCAGCAGTTACGCGGACACAGGTTCCTACGAGCAGTACTTC. This gives the protein CASSYADTGSYEQYF.

This clone has just one count. The rearrangement links TRBV4-1 to TRBJ1-5, with 9 bases lining up with TRBD1. J gave up 6 bases and V 2 bases, and 11 bases lay outside the gene matches. In germline, CDR1 is MGHRA, CDR2 YSYEKL. CDR3 length: 17 amino acids. Here the CDR3 reads CASSQRGQGGDSQPQHF. For the CDR3, the DNA is TGCGCCAGCAGCCAACGGGGACAGGGAGGTGACAGTCAGCCCCAGCATTTT.

Note on this clone: Other DNA sequences from this sample encode an identical CDR3 as well. V and J are TRBV10-3 and TRBJ2-2, with TRBD1 matching over 9 bases. The CDR3 is 15 amino acids. J gave up 1 base and V 6 bases, and 3 bases lay outside the gene matches. CDR1 and CDR2 from the germline V gene are ENHRY and SYGVKD. The CDR3 nucleotides read TGTGCCATCAGACCGGACAGGGGGAACACCGGGGAGCTGTTTTTT. It yields the protein CAIRPDRGNTGELFF.

This clone has a single count. The chain uses TRBV5-6 and TRBJ2-1, with a tentative D call TRBD1 (6 bases). Trimming left V 5 bases short and J 8 bases short, with 11 bases between. There are 12 residues in the CDR3. Germline V lookup: CDR1 SGHDT, CDR2 YYEEEE. The CDR3 DNA reads TGTGCCAGCAGGGCTCAGGGGTATGAGCAGTTCTTC. It specifies CASRAQGYEQFF.

V is TRBV6-5 and J is TRBJ1-1; D gene ambiguous. The CDR3 runs 14 residues. V was shortened by 4 bases and J by 0 bases, with 9 bases between the two germline ends. CDR1 is MNHEY, CDR2 SVGAGI, per germline. CDR3 bases: TGTGCCAGCAGTTCCAGTACATTGAACACTGAAGCTTTCTTT. Its protein is CASSSSTLNTEAFF.

This clone has only one observation. The V and J genes are TRBV21-1 and TRBJ2-2; the listed D gene, TRBD1, was not tested against the DNA. TRBV21-1 is termed a pseudogene. The CDR3 extends over 16 amino acids. The CDR3 nucleotides are TGTGCCAGCAAAAAAAACGGGGACACCAACACCGGGGAGCTGTTTTTT. Its translation is CASKKNGDTNTGELFF.

J is TRBJ2-3 and V is TRBV6-5; 10 nucleotides match TRBD1. Germline V CDR1 and CDR2: MNHEY, SVGAGI. The CDR3 runs 14 residues. The J segment lost 5 bases and the V segment lost 7 bases, leaving 6 bases of the junction unmatched. This CDR3 reads CASMTGGRGDTQYF. The CDR3, as DNA: TGTGCCAGCATGACAGGGGGCCGTGGAGATACGCAGTATTTT.

The chain is built from TRBV6-5 and TRBJ1-2; TRBD1 matches 9 bases. The ends lost 0 bases at V and 2 bases at J; junction bases unmatched: 4. Germline CDR1 MNHEY, CDR2 SVGAGI. The CDR3 length is 16 residues. Written as DNA, the CDR3 is TGTGCCAGCAGTTACTCATCCGGGACAGGGAACTATGGCTACACCTTC. Protein product: CASSYSSGTGNYGYTF.

The J gene is TRBJ2-7, the V gene TRBV27, with D tentatively TRBD2 (6 bases). The germline gives CDR1 MNHEY, CDR2 SMNVEV (reference sequence). Trimming removed 5 bases from V and 0 bases from J, with 17 bases in between. This CDR3 contains 16 residues. CDR3 in amino acids: CASSPDWRGSSYEQYF. CDR3 sequence (DNA): TGTGCCAGCAGTCCCGATTGGCGGGGATCCTCCTACGAGCAGTACTTC.

This chain links TRBV28 with TRBJ2-7, with 10 bases matching TRBD1. Germline V gene lookup returns CDR1 MDHEN and CDR2 SYDVKM. Trimming cost V 6 bases and J 4 bases; bases outside gene matches: 6. This CDR3 comprises 14 residues. For the CDR3, the DNA is TGTGCCAGCAGCCGGGGACAGGGGCGATACGAGCAGTACTTC. Protein: CASSRGQGRYEQYF.

This chain joins TRBV7-6 and TRBJ1-4; D is possibly TRBD1 (6 bases). Per germline, CDR1 SGHVS and CDR2 FNYEAQ. CDR3 length: 14 amino acids. The V gene lost 5 bases and the J gene lost 2 bases, with 9 bases spanning the gap. CDR3 bases: TGTGCCAGCAGCCCCGACAGGACTAATGAAAAACTGTTTTTT. Its translation: CASSPDRTNEKLFF.

The chain employs TRBV7-9 and TRBJ1-2; 7 bases are shared with TRBD1. The CDR3 has 14 amino acids. The junction had 9 bases not matched to a gene; V was cut back by 7 bases and J by 4 bases. The germline gives CDR1 SEHNR, CDR2 FQNEAQ (reference sequence). CDR3 region: CASMGQKAAYGYTF. In DNA, the CDR3 is TGTGCCAGCATGGGACAGAAAGCGGCCTATGGCTACACCTTC.

This rearrangement joins TRBV6-2 or TRBV6-3 to TRBJ1-5; 11 bases match TRBD1. Germline values: CDR1 MNHEY, CDR2 SVGEGT. With 2 bases clipped from V and 1 base from J, the junction kept 10 bases outside the gene matches. This CDR3 is 19 amino acids long. CDR3: CASSYPRDRGKWSNQPQHF. CDR3 DNA: TGTGCCAGCAGTTACCCCCGGGACAGGGGGAAGTGGAGCAATCAGCCCCAGCATTTT.

The genes are TRBV24-1 and TRBJ2-1; tentative D call: TRBD1 (5 bases). Germline V lookup: CDR1 KGHDR, CDR2 SFDVKD. V gave up 3 bases and J gave up 7 bases, with 12 bases separating them. This CDR3 comprises 14 residues. Here the CDR3 DNA reads TGTGCCACCAGTGATCAAGGGGTGGGGAATGAGCAGTTCTTC. This gives the protein CATSDQGVGNEQFF.

The chain links TRBV6-5 to TRBJ2-2, with 7 bases identical to TRBD1. Germline assignment: CDR1 MNHEY and CDR2 SVGAGI. The J segment lost 2 bases and the V segment lost 6 bases, leaving 3 bases of the junction unmatched. This CDR3 has 14 amino acids. CDR3 coding DNA: TGTGCCAGCAGATGGGACAGCAACACCGGGGAGCTGTTTTTT. This translates into CASRWDSNTGELFF.

The chain combines TRBV6-5 with TRBJ1-1; 9 bases fit TRBD1. The CDR3 is 14 residues long. The germline CDR1 and CDR2 sequences are MNHEY and SVGAGI. The J segment lost 5 bases and the V segment lost 5 bases, leaving 6 bases of the junction unmatched. The CDR3: CASSQLDRGTEAFF. The CDR3 nucleotides read TGTGCCAGCAGTCAACTCGACAGGGGGACTGAAGCTTTCTTT.

The chain carries TRBV27 and TRBJ1-1; 7 bases are shared with TRBD1. The V segment lost 3 bases and the J segment 0 bases; nucleotides outside the gene matches: 7. Germline CDR1 and CDR2: MNHEY and SMNVEV (reference sequence). The CDR3 sequence is 16 residues long. The CDR3 reads CASSLVQGVLNTEAFF. The CDR3 coding sequence is TGTGCCAGCAGTTTGGTTCAGGGGGTGCTGAACACTGAAGCTTTCTTT.